This T cell receptor (beta chain) came from a study of control samples from healthy donors and cancer patients. Sequencing used immunoSEQ multiplex PCR; TCRdb keeps in-frame clones, though not all of them. The sample holds tens of thousands of clones; roughly 86% are singletons and the top ten take approximately 2.5%. The clonotype comes from a woman between 50 and 59 years old with head and neck cancer. The sample consisted of PBMCs.

CDR3: CASSLGYGTYEQYF. CDR3 bases: TGCGCCAGCAGCTTGGGCTACGGTACCTACGAGCAGTACTTC. V gene TRBV5-1 combines with J gene TRBJ2-7; D remains ambiguous. Trimming cost V 0 bases and J 2 bases, with 9 bases left between them. The CDR3 extends over 14 amino acids. The germline V gene encodes CDR1 SGHRS and CDR2 YFSETQ.